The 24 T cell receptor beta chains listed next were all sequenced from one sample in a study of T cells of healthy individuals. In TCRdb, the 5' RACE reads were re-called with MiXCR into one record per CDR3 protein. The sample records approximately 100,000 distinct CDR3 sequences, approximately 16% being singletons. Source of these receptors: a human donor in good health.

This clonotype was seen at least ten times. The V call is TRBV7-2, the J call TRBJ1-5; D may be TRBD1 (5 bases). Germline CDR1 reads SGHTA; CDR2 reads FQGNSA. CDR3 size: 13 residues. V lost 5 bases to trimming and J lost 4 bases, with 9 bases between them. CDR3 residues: CASSGAINQPQHF. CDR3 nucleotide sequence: TGTGCCAGCAGCGGGGCGATAAATCAGCCCCAGCATTTT.

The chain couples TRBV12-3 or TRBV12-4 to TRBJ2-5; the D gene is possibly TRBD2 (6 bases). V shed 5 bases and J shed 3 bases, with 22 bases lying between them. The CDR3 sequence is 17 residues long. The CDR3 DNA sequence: TGTGCCAGCAGTACCAAATTTAGCGGTCTGTGGGAAGAGACCCAGTACTTC. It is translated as CASSTKFSGLWEETQYF.

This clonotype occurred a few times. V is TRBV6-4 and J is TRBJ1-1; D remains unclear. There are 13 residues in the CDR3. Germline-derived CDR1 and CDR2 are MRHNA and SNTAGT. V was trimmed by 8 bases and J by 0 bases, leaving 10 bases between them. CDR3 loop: CASGTELNTEAFF. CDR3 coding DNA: TGTGCCAGCGGAACAGAACTGAACACTGAAGCTTTCTTT.

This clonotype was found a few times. In nucleotides, the CDR3 is TGTGCCAGCACCCCTCCCCAGCGAACTATGAACACTGAAGCTTTCTTT. It is translated as CASTPPQRTMNTEAFF. The rearrangement links TRBV7-8 to TRBJ1-1; D gene ambiguous. Per the germline V gene, CDR1 is SGHVS and CDR2 is FQNEAQ. V lost 7 bases, J lost 0 bases, and 18 bases lay in between. The CDR3 runs to 16 residues.

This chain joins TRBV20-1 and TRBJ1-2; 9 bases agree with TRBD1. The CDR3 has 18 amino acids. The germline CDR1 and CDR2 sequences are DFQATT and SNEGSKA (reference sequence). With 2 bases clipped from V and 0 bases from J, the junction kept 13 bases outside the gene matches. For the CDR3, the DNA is TGCAGTGCTAGATCCCTTCCCCGGGACAGGGAAGCTAACTATGGCTACACCTTC. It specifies CSARSLPRDREANYGYTF.

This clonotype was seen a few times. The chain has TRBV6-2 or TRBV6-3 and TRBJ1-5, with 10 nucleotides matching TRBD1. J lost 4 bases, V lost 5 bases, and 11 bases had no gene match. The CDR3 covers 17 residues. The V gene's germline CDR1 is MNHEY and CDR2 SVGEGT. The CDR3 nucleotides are TGTGCCAGCAGTAGGGACAGGGGACCGGCCGTGAATCAGCCCCAGCATTTT. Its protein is CASSRDRGPAVNQPQHF.

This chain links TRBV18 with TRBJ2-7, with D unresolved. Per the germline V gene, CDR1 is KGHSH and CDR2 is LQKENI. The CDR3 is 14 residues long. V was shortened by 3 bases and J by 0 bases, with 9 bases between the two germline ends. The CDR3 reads CASSPGRSSYEQYF. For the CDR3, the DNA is TGTGCCAGCTCACCCGGACGTTCCTCCTACGAGCAGTACTTC. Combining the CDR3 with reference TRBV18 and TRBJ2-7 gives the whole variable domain NAGVMQNPRHLVRRRGQEARLRCSPMKGHSHVYWYRQLPEEGLKFMVYLQKENIIDESGMPKERFSAEFPKEGPSILRIQQVVRGDSAAYFCASSPGRSSYEQYFGPGTRLTVT.

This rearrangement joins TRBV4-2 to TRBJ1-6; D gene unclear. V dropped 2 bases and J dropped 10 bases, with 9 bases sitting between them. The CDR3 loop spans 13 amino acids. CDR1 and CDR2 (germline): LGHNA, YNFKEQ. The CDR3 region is CASSQSLGSPLHF. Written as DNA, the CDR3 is TGTGCCAGCAGCCAATCGCTGGGCTCACCCCTCCACTTT.

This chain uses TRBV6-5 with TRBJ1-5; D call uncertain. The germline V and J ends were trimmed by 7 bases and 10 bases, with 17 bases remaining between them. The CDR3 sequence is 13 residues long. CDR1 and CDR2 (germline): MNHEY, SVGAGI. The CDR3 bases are TGTGCCAGCACTCAAGACGGGTTGGAACCCCAGCATTTT. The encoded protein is CASTQDGLEPQHF.

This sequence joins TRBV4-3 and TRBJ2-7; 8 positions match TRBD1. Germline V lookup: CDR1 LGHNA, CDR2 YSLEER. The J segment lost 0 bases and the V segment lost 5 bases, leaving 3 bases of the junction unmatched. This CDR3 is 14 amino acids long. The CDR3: CASSYRGSSYEQYF. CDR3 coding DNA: TGCGCCAGCAGCTACAGGGGGAGCTCCTACGAGCAGTACTTC.

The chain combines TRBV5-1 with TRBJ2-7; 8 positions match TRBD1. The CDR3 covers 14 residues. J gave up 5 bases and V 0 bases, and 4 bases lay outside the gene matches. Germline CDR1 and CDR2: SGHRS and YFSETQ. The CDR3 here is CASSLATGVDEQYF. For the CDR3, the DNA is TGCGCCAGCAGCTTGGCGACAGGGGTCGACGAGCAGTACTTC.

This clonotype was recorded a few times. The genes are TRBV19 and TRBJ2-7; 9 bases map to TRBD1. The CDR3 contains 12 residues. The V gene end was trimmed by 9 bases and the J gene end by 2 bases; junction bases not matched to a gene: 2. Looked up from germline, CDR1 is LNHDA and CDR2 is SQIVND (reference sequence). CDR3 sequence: CASGTGTYEQYF. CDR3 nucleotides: TGTGCCAGCGGGACAGGGACCTACGAGCAGTACTTC.

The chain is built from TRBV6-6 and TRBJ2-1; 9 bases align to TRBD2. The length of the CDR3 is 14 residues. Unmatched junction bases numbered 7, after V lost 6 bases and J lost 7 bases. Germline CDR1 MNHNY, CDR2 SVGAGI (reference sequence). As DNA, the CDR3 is TGTGCCAGCAGAGCGGGGGGCCCTATGAATGAGCAGTTCTTC. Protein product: CASRAGGPMNEQFF.

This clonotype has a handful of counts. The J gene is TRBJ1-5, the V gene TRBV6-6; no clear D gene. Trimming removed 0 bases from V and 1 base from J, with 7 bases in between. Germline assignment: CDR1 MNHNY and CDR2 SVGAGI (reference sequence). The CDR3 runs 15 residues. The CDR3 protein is CASSYSSESNQPQHF. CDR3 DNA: TGTGCCAGCAGTTACTCATCCGAGAGCAATCAGCCCCAGCATTTT.

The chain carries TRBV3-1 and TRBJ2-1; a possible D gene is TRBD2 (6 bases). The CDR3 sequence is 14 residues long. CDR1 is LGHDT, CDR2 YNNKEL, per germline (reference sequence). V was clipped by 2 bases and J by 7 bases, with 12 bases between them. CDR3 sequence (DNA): TGTGCCAGCAGCCAAATGCCTGGGGGGAATGAGCAGTTCTTC. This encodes CASSQMPGGNEQFF.

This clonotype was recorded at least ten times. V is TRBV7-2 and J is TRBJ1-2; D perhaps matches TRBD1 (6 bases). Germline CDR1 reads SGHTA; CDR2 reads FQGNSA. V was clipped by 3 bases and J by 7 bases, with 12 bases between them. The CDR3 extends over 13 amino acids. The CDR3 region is CASSFGQSSGYTF. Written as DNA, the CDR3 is TGTGCCAGCAGCTTCGGACAGTCTAGTGGCTACACCTTC.

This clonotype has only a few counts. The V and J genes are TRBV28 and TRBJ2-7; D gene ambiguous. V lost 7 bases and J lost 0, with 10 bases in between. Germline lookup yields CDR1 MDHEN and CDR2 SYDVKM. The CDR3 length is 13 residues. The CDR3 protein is CASMGYSSYEQYF. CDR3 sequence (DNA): TGTGCCAGCATGGGGTACAGCTCCTACGAGCAGTACTTC.

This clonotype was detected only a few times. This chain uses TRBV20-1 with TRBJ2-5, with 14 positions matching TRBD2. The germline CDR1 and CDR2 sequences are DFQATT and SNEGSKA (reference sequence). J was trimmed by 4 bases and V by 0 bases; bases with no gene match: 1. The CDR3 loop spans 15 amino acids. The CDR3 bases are TGCAGTGCTAGAGACGGGACTAGCGGGAGAGAGACCCAGTACTTC. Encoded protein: CSARDGTSGRETQYF.

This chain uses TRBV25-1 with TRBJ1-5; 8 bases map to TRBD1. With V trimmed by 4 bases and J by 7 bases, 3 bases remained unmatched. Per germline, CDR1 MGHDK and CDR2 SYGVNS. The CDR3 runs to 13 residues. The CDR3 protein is CASSATGVQPQHF. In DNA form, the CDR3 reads TGTGCCAGCAGTGCGACAGGGGTACAGCCCCAGCATTTT.

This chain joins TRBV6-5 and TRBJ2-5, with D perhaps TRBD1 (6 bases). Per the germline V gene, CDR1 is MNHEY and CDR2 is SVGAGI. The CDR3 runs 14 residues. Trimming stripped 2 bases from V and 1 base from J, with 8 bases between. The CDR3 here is CASSYRDIQETQYF. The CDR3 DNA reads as TGTGCCAGCAGTTACCGGGACATCCAAGAGACCCAGTACTTC.

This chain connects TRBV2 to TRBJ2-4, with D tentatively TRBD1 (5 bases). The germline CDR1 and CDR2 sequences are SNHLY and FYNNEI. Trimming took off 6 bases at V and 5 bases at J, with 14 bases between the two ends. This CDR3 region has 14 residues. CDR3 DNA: TGTGCCAGCAGACAGGACCCCGGCGAAAACATTCAGTACTTC. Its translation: CASRQDPGENIQYF.

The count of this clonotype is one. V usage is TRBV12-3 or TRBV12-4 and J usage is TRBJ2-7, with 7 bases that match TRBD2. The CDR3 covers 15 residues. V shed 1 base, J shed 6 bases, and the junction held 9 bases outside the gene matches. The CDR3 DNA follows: TGTGCCAGCAGTTTAGGGGGCAGCGGGGCAGGCGAGCAGTACTTC. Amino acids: CASSLGGSGAGEQYF.

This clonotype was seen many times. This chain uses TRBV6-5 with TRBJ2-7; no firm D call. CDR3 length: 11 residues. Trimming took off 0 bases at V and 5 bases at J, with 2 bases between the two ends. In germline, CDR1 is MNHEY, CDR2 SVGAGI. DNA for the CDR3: TGTGCCAGCAGTTACTCTCACGAGCAGTACTTC. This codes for CASSYSHEQYF.

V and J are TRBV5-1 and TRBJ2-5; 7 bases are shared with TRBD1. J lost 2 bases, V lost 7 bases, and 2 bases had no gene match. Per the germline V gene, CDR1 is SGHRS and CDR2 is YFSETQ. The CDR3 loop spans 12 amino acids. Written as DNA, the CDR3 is TGCGCCAGCCGGGACAGACAAGAGACCCAGTACTTC. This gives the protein CASRDRQETQYF.